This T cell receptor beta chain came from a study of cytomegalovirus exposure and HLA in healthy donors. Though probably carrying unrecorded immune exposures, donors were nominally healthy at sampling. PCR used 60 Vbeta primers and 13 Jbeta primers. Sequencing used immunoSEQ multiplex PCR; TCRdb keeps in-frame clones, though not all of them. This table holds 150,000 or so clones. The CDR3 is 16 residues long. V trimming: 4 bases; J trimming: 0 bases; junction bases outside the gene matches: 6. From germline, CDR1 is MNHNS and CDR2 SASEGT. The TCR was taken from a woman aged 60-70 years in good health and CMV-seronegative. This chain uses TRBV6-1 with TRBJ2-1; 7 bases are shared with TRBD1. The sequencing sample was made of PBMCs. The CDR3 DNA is TGTGCCAGCAGTGGGGACAGACCCAACTCCTACAATGAGCAGTTCTTC. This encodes CASSGDRPNSYNEQFF.